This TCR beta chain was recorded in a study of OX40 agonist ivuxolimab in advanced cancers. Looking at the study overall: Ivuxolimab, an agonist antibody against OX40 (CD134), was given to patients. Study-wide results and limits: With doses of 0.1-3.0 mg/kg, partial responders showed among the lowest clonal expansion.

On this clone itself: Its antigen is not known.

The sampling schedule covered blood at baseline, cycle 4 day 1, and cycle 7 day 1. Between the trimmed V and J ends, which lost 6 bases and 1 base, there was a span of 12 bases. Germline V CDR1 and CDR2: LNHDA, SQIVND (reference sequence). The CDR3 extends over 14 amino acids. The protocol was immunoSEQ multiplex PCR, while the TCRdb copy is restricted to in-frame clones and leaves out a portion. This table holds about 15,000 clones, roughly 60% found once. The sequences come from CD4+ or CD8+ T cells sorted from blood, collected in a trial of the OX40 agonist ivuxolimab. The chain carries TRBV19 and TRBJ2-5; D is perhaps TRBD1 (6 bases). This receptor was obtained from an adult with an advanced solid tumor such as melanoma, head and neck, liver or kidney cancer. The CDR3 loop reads CASRGPGAQETQYF. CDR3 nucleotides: TGTGCCAGTAGAGGACCAGGGGCCCAAGAGACCCAGTACTTC.